This T cell receptor beta chain is from a study of tumor and adjacent non-tumor tissue in lung cancer. Study-wide results and caveats: Tumor TCR diversity, when higher, was linked to shorter survival.

In regard to this clonotype: Its antigen is unidentified. Since the CDR3 does not end with the conserved phenylalanine or tryptophan, this likely comes from a read error.

This sample's RNA came from whole unsorted tissue. Newly diagnosed lung cancer patients had thoracic surgery in China, August–November 2014, without prior chemotherapy. CDR3 size: 15 residues. From germline, CDR1 is LGHNA and CDR2 YSLEER. A modified ARM-PCR protocol with three rounds of nested PCR amplified TCRbeta. TCRdb independently ran MiXCR on the multiplex PCR reads; one entry per CDR3 protein. This table holds about 80,000 distinct CDR3 sequences, approximately 79% found once. The genes are TRBV4-3 and TRBJ1-3; tentative D call: TRBD1 (5 bases). The TCR comes from a woman between 50 and 59 years old with non-small cell lung cancer. Sequencing input: lung tumor tissue. The CDR3 is CASSHTGNSVNTIYL. In nucleotides, the CDR3 is TGCGCCAGCAGCCACACAGGCAACTCTGTAAACACCATATATTTA.